This T cell receptor (beta chain) came from a study of radiotherapy plus CTLA-4 blockade in lung cancer. General study findings and limits: Researchers report tumor-derived TCR clones expanding in blood after radiotherapy plus ipilimumab.

This table comes from immunoSEQ multiplex PCR, and its TCRdb copy is limited to in-frame clones, with some not included. The table lists 65,000 to 90,000 clones, 70% to 90% of them singletons. In regard to this clone: Its specificity is unknown.

V was shortened by 2 bases and J by 7 bases, with 16 bases between the two germline ends. Looked up from germline, CDR1 is SGHRS and CDR2 is YFSETQ. This CDR3 has 15 amino acids. CTLA-4 blockade with ipilimumab, together with focal radiation, was given to patients with chemo-refractory metastatic non-small-cell lung cancer. The sequence was collected from a human donor with non-small cell lung cancer who had stable disease on radiotherapy plus ipilimumab. Sequenced material: peripheral blood, taken from a patient treated with radiotherapy plus ipilimumab. The V gene is TRBV5-1, the J gene TRBJ2-1; either TRBD1 or TRBD2 may fit D (5 bases each). As DNA, the CDR3 is TGCGCCAGCAGCTTCGGGGCAGGGTGGGCGAATGAGCAGTTCTTC. Protein product: CASSFGAGWANEQFF.